Shown below are 8 T cell receptor beta chains from a single sample sequenced in a study of T-cell reconstitution after alpha-beta-depleted transplantation in children. Researchers prepared the TCRbeta library using unique molecular identifiers, the study reports. TCRdb re-derived calls from the PCR reads in MiXCR, one entry per CDR3 protein. The sample records about 600,000 distinct CDR3 sequences, 20% to 25% being singletons. This specimen consisted of PBMCs, mostly from graft donor cells, obtained 360 days after TCRalphabeta/CD19-depleted stem cell transplant. The receptor set was obtained from a boy under three years old who had a stem cell transplant for acute myeloid leukemia, so the T cells may come from the graft donor.

This clonotype has only a few counts. V and J are TRBV12-3 or TRBV12-4 and TRBJ1-2; 8 nucleotides line up with TRBD1. The J segment lost 9 bases and the V segment lost 3 bases, leaving 3 bases of the junction unmatched. There are 12 residues in the CDR3. The CDR3 is CASSFGQGRYTF. The CDR3, as DNA: TGTGCCAGCAGTTTCGGACAGGGTCGCTACACCTTC.

The chain has TRBV12-3 or TRBV12-4 and TRBJ2-3; 7 nucleotides match TRBD2. The CDR3 is 15 amino acids. Unmatched junction bases numbered 5, after V lost 2 bases and J lost 3 bases. The CDR3 DNA follows: TGTGCCAGCAGTTTACACGGGGGGTGGACAGATACGCAGTATTTT. Translation gives CASSLHGGWTDTQYF.

This clonotype was recorded at least ten times. The chain links TRBV12-3 or TRBV12-4 to TRBJ1-1; 7 positions agree with TRBD1. J gave up 14 bases and V 6 bases, and 12 bases lay outside the gene matches. There are 12 residues in the CDR3. CDR3 in DNA: TGTGCCAGCAGCCACCGAGGGGAACAGGGGTTCTTT. This encodes CASSHRGEQGFF.

The genes are TRBV4-1 and TRBJ2-7, with D unclear. This CDR3 region has 14 residues. Trimming shortened V by 1 base and J by 0 bases, and 7 bases separated the two germline ends. In germline, CDR1 is MGHRA, CDR2 YSYEKL. DNA of the CDR3: TGCGCCAGCAGCCAAGTCCCGGCCTCCTACGAGCAGTACTTC. It translates to CASSQVPASYEQYF.

There are many counts of this clonotype. The rearrangement joins TRBV3-1 to TRBJ1-3; D ambiguous. Germline V gene lookup returns CDR1 LGHDT and CDR2 YNNKEL (reference sequence). Trimming removed 4 bases from V and 3 bases from J, with 7 bases in between. The CDR3 contains 13 residues. In DNA, the CDR3 is TGTGCCAGCAGCCTGTCTCTTGGAAACACCATATATTTT. Protein: CASSLSLGNTIYF.

There are a few counts of this clonotype. Sequence at one end of the junction differs from germline and may be a read error. The rearrangement links TRBV4-3 to TRBJ2-6; D not certain. The CDR3 totals 16 residues. CDR1 and CDR2 from the germline V gene are LGHNA and YSLEER. The CDR3 coding sequence is TGCGCCAGCAGCCCGAAAATGATTTCTGGAGCCAACGTCCTGACTTTC. The encoded protein is CASSPKMISGANVLTF.

V and J are TRBV29-1 and TRBJ2-2; no firm D call. CDR3 size: 13 residues. V lost 3 bases and J 6 bases, leaving 11 bases between the germline ends. The germline gives CDR1 SQVTM, CDR2 ANQGSEA. The CDR3 protein is CSVDRLNAGELFF. The CDR3 DNA reads TGCAGCGTTGACCGGCTAAACGCCGGGGAGCTGTTTTTT.

V usage is TRBV7-8 and J usage is TRBJ2-3, with D possibly matching TRBD2 (6 bases). The V gene lost 2 bases and the J gene lost 3 bases, with 15 bases spanning the gap. The CDR3 length is 16 residues. Germline V gives CDR1 SGHVS, CDR2 FQNEAQ. The CDR3 reads CASSLMGGVVTDTQYF. The CDR3 region has the DNA TGTGCCAGCAGCTTAATGGGCGGGGTCGTTACAGATACGCAGTATTTT.